This entry concerns a single TCR beta chain. The antigen is unknown. Some clones are missing from TCRdb's copy, which holds only in-frame ones; the method was immunoSEQ multiplex PCR. This sample yields around 21,000 clones, of which about nine tenths are seen a single time; 6% to 8.5% belongs to the top ten. The sample belongs to a study of T cells after posttransplantation cyclophosphamide. The study, taken as a whole, reports: Recipient CMV seropositivity and CMV reactivation strongly tracked TRB clonality. Donor CD8+ memory clones often dominated recipient blood repertoires at later times. Blood and skin or GI T cell repertoires showed limited TRB overlap.

Busulfan-fludarabine conditioning, marrow transplant, and cyclophosphamide on days +3 and +4 were administered. The receptor was derived from a female patient between 35 and 55 years old who received an allogeneic stem cell transplant from a related donor, was CMV-positive, and had no GVHD. Some of the T cells might come from the graft donor. Source: PBMCs, taken after allogeneic stem cell transplant with posttransplant cyclophosphamide.

The CDR3 spells CASRDLAKNIQYF. CDR3 in DNA: TGTGCCAGTAGGGACTTAGCCAAAAACATTCAGTACTTC. V usage is TRBV19 and J usage is TRBJ2-4, with D possibly matching TRBD2 (5 bases). Germline values: CDR1 LNHDA, CDR2 SQIVND (reference sequence). CDR3 length: 13 residues. The germline V and J ends were trimmed by 6 bases and 0 bases, with 6 bases remaining between them.